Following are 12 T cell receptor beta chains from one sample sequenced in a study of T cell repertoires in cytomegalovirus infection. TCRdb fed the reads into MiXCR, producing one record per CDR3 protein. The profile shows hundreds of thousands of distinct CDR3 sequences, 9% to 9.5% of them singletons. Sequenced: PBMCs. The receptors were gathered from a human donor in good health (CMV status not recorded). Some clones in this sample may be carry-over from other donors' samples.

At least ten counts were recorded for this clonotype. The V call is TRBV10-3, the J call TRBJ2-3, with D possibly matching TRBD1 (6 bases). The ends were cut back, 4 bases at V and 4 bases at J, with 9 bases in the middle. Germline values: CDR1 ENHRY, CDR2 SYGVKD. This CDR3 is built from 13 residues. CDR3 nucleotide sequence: TGTGCCATCAGTGCAGGGGTCGCAGATACGCAGTATTTT. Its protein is CAISAGVADTQYF.

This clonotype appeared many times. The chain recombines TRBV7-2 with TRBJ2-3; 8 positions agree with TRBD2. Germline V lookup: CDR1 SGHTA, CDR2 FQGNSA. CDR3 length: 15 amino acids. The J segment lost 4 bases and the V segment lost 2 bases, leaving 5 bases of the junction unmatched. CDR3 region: CASSLSGRGADTQYF. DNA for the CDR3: TGTGCCAGCAGCTTAAGCGGGAGAGGGGCAGATACGCAGTATTTT. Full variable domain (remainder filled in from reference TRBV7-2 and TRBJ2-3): GAGVSQSPSNKVTEKGKDVELRCDPISGHTALYWYRQSLGQGLEFLIYFQGNSAPDKSGLPSDRFSAERTGGSVSTLTIQRTQQEDSAVYLCASSLSGRGADTQYFGPGTRLTVL.

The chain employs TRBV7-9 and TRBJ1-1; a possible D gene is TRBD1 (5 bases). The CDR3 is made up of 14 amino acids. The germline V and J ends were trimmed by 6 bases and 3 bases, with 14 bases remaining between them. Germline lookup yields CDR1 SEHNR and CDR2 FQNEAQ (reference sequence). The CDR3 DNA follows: TGTGCCAGCAGTTGGGGGGGTTTGGACACTGAAGCTTTCTTT. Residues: CASSWGGLDTEAFF. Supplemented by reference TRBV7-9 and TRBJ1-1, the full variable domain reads DTGVSQNPRHKITKRGQNVTFRCDPISEHNRLYWYRQTLGQGPEFLTYFQNEAQLEKSRLLSDRFSAERPKGSFSTLEIQRTEQGDSAMYLCASSWGGLDTEAFFGQGTRLTVV.

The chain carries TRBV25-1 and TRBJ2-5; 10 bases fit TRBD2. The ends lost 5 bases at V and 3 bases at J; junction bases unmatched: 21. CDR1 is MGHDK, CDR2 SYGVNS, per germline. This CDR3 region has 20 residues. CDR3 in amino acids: CASSNAGVETSGVSKETQYF. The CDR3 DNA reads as TGTGCCAGCAGTAACGCGGGGGTAGAAACTAGCGGGGTCTCCAAAGAGACCCAGTACTTC.

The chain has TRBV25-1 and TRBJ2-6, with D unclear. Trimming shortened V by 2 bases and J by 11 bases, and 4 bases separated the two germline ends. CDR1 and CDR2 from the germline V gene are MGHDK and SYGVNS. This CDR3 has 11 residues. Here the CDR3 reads CASSERDVLTF. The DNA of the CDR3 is TGTGCCAGCAGTGAACGCGACGTCCTGACTTTC.

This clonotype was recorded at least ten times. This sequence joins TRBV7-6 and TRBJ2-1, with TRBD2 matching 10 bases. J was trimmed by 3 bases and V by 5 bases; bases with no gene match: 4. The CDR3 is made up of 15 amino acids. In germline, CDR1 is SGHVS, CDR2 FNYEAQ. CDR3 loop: CASSTSSGGYNEQFF. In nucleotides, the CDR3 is TGTGCCAGCAGCACCTCTAGCGGGGGCTACAATGAGCAGTTCTTC. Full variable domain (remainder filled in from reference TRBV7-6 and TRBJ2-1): GAGVSQSPRYKVTKRGQDVALRCDPISGHVSLYWYRQALGQGPEFLTYFNYEAQQDKSGLPNDRFSAERPEGSISTLTIQRTEQRDSAMYRCASSTSSGGYNEQFFGPGTRLTVL.

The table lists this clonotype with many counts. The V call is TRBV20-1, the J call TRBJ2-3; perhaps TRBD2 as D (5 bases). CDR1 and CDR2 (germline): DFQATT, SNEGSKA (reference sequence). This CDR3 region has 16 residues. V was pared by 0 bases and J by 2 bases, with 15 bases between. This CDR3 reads CSARDLERSPTDTQYF. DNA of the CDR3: TGCAGTGCTAGAGATCTGGAGCGGTCCCCCACAGATACGCAGTATTTT.

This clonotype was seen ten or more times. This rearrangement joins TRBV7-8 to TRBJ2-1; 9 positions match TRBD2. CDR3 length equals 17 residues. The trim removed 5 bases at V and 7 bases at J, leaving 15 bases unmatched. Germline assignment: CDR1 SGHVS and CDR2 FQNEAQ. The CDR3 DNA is TGTGCCAGCAGCGCCTCGCCGGCTAGCGGGGCCCCGAATGAGCAGTTCTTC. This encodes CASSASPASGAPNEQFF.

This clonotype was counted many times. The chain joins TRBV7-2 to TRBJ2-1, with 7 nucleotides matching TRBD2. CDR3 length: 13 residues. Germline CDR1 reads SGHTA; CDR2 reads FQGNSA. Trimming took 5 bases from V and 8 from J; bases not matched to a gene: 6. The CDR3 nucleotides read TGTGCCAGCAGCGTCGGGACTACCTATGAGCAGTTCTTC. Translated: CASSVGTTYEQFF.

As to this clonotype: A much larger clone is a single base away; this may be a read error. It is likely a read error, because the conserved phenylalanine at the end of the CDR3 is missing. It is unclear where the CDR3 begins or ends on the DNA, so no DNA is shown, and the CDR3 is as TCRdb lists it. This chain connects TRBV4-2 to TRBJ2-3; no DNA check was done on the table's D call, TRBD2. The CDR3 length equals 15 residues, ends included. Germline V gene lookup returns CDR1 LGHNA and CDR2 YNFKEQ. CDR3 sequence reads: CVSSPLGTPGTSLKD.

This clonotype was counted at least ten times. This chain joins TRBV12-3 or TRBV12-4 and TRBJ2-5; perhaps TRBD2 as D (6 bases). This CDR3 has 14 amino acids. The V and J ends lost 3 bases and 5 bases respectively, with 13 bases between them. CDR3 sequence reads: CASSLRPGGETQYF. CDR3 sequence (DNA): TGTGCCAGCAGTTTGCGTCCTGGAGGGGAGACCCAGTACTTC.

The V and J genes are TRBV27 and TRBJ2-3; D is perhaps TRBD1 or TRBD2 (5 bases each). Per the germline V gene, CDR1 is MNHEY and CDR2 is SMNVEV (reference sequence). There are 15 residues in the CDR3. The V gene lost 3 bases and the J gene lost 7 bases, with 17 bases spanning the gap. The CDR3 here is CASSFETSGANTQYF. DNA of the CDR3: TGTGCCAGCAGTTTCGAAACCTCCGGGGCAAATACGCAGTATTTT.